This T cell receptor (beta chain) was recovered during a study of human T cells and chemical hapten exposure. Study background: An area of 2 cm by roughly 2.2 cm on upper inner arm skin received 2% DPC for sensitization.

Trimming at V came to 0 bases and at J to 7 bases, leaving 9 bases not matched to a gene. Germline assignment: CDR1 MNHEY and CDR2 SVGAGI. The CDR3 is 18 residues long. Authors' methods: Counting gave a median of roughly 97,000 TCRs per sample, with values ranging from roughly 20,000 to 700,000. TCRdb recomputed calls from the RACE reads with MiXCR, one row per CDR3 protein. V and J calls and clone size were set by TCRdb, not the authors. The table records some 200,000 distinct CDR3 sequences, roughly 30% of them present only once. This clonotype has more than one count but fewer than ten. Time point given: pre-sensitization, week 0. Treatment noted: therapeutic diphenylcyclopropenone sensitization with weekly scalp DPC.

This receptor was identified in a woman aged 30 to 39 with alopecia areata. Some clones in this sample may be carry-over from other donors' samples. This chain uses TRBV6-5 with TRBJ2-2; 12 nucleotides match TRBD2. The sequencing here drew on whole blood, taken in connection with sensitization to the hapten diphenylcyclopropenone (DPC). The CDR3 sequence: CASSYSTTSGGMNGELFF. In DNA form, the CDR3 reads TGTGCCAGCAGTTACTCCACTACTAGCGGGGGGATGAACGGGGAGCTGTTTTTT.